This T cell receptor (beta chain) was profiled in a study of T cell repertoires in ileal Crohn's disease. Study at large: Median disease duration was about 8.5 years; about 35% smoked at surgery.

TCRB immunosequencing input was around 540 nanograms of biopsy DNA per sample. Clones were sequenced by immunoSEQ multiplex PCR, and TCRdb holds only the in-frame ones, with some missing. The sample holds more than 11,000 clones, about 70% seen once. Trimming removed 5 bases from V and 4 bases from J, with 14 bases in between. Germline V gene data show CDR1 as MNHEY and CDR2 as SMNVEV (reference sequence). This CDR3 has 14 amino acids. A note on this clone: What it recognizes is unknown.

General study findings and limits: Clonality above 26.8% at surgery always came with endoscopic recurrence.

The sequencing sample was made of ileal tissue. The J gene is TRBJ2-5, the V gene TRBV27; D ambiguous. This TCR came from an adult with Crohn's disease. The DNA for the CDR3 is TGTGCCAGCAGTCCTAGACCGGGCTCAGAGACCCAGTACTTC. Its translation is CASSPRPGSETQYF.